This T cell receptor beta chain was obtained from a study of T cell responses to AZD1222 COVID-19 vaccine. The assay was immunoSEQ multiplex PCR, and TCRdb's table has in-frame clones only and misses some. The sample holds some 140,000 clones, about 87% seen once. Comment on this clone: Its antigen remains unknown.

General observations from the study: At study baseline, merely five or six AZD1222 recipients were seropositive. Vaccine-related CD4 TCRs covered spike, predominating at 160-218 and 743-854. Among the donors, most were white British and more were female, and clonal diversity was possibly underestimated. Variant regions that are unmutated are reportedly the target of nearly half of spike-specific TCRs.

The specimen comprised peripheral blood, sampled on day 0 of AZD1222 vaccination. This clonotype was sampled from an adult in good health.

CDR3 coding DNA: TGTGCCAGCAGTTTAAACCCCTCGAGGGTCTATGGCTACACCTTC. Translating it yields CASSLNPSRVYGYTF. This chain links TRBV27 with TRBJ1-2; D not resolved. Germline values: CDR1 MNHEY, CDR2 SMNVEV (reference sequence). This CDR3 spans 15 amino acids. V was pared by 2 bases and J by 4 bases, with 14 bases between.